The 3 T cell receptor beta chains below were found in one sample sequenced in a study of T cell responses to AZD1222 COVID-19 vaccine. This table comes from immunoSEQ multiplex PCR, and its TCRdb copy is limited to in-frame clones, with some not included. The data show around 120,000 clones, 91% seen once. This sample comprised peripheral blood, obtained on day 0 of AZD1222 vaccination. The receptor source for this set is an adult in good health.

V and J are TRBV6-5 and TRBJ1-6, with 7 bases lining up with TRBD1. V dropped 6 bases and J dropped 7; count of bases not matched to a gene: 6. Germline V gene sequence: CDR1 MNHEY, CDR2 SVGAGI. The CDR3 consists of 14 residues. CDR3 in amino acids: CASSFDRDNSPLHF. The CDR3 DNA follows: TGTGCCAGCAGCTTCGACAGGGACAATTCACCCCTCCACTTT.

The rearrangement joins TRBV20-1 to TRBJ1-5; 8 bases match TRBD1. The J segment lost 11 bases and the V segment lost 3 bases, leaving 9 bases of the junction unmatched. The CDR3 totals 13 residues. The V gene's germline CDR1 is DFQATT and CDR2 SNEGSKA (reference sequence). The CDR3 region is CSASTYRGESQHF. CDR3 coding DNA: TGCAGTGCTAGTACATACAGGGGGGAGTCCCAGCATTTT.

The chain recombines TRBV6-5 with TRBJ1-1; TRBD1 is a possible D gene (5 bases). The ends were cut back, 7 bases at V and 6 bases at J, with 15 bases in the middle. The CDR3 extends over 13 amino acids. Germline V gene lookup returns CDR1 MNHEY and CDR2 SVGAGI. CDR3 residues: CASTPGGGPEAFF. In nucleotides, the CDR3 is TGTGCCAGCACCCCCGGCGGGGGACCTGAAGCTTTCTTT.